The rows below give T cell receptor beta chains drawn from one sample of a study of CD8 T cells in ankylosing spondylitis. A single record per CDR3 protein comes from TCRdb applying MiXCR to the 5' RACE reads. The table records roughly 35,000 distinct CDR3 sequences, 15% to 20% of them present only once. Specimen: blood. These receptors originate from a male donor with ankylosing spondylitis or in good health (not recorded which). The CDR3 runs from the conserved cysteine through the conserved F or W. The order of the fields is J gene, D gene, V gene, CDR3 length, clone size, CDR3 protein, CDR3 DNA. The D gene is left open where the match is weak. Size values are once, few and many counts, or a class for expanded clones, and some rows have none.

j_gene: TRBJ1-1; d_gene: NA; v_gene: TRBV28; len: 14; abundance: NA; CDR3aa: CASSLSVGHTEAFF; CDR3nt: TGTGCCAGCAGTTTGTCTGTTGGTCACACTGAAGCTTTCTTT
j_gene: TRBJ2-6; d_gene: NA; v_gene: TRBV4-3; len: 17; abundance: NA; CDR3aa: CASSQGLRYSGANVLTF; CDR3nt: TGCGCCAGCAGCCAAGGTCTAAGGTACTCTGGGGCCAACGTCCTGACTTTC
j_gene: TRBJ2-1; d_gene: TRBD1; v_gene: TRBV5-1; len: 16; abundance: NA; CDR3aa: CASSLAEGAKYNEQFF; CDR3nt: TGCGCCAGCAGCTTGGCCGAGGGGGCTAAATACAATGAGCAGTTCTTC
j_gene: TRBJ1-3; d_gene: NA; v_gene: TRBV12-3/TRBV12-4; len: 14; abundance: NA; CDR3aa: CASSQGLRGNTIYF; CDR3nt: TGTGCCAGCTCACAGGGCTTGAGGGGAAACACCATATATTTT
j_gene: TRBJ2-1; d_gene: NA; v_gene: TRBV29-1; len: 13; abundance: few; CDR3aa: CSIDASSYNEQFF; CDR3nt: TGCAGCATTGACGCGAGCTCCTACAATGAGCAGTTCTTC
j_gene: TRBJ2-3; d_gene: TRBD2; v_gene: TRBV5-1; len: 17; abundance: NA; CDR3aa: CASSPGLAGPITDTQYF; CDR3nt: TGCGCCAGCAGCCCGGGACTAGCGGGGCCAATCACAGATACGCAGTATTTT
j_gene: TRBJ1-1; d_gene: NA; v_gene: TRBV5-1; len: 13; abundance: once; CDR3aa: CASSSRGDTEAFF; CDR3nt: TGCGCCAGCAGCTCCAGGGGAGACACTGAAGCTTTCTTT
j_gene: TRBJ2-1; d_gene: TRBD1; v_gene: TRBV20-1; len: 13; abundance: few; CDR3aa: CSARSWTGNEQFF; CDR3nt: TGCAGTGCTAGAAGTTGGACAGGCAATGAGCAGTTCTTC
j_gene: TRBJ1-4; d_gene: TRBD1; v_gene: TRBV7-2; len: 16; abundance: NA; CDR3aa: CASSRPPGQIDEKLFF; CDR3nt: TGTGCCAGCAGTCGCCCTCCGGGACAGATAGATGAAAAACTGTTTTTT
j_gene: TRBJ2-1; d_gene: NA; v_gene: TRBV12-3/TRBV12-4; len: 13; abundance: NA; CDR3aa: CASTVDLVDEQFF; CDR3nt: TGTGCCAGCACCGTGGATCTCGTCGATGAGCAGTTCTTC
j_gene: TRBJ1-4; d_gene: NA; v_gene: TRBV7-2; len: 15; abundance: few; CDR3aa: CASSLGGQLTEKLFF; CDR3nt: TGTGCCAGCAGCTTAGGAGGACAACTTACGGAAAAACTGTTTTTT
j_gene: TRBJ2-7; d_gene: TRBD2; v_gene: TRBV7-2; len: 14; abundance: NA; CDR3aa: CASSRGRVSYEQYF; CDR3nt: TGTGCCAGCAGCCGCGGGAGGGTGAGCTACGAGCAGTACTTC
j_gene: TRBJ1-1; d_gene: NA; v_gene: TRBV29-1; len: 14; abundance: few; CDR3aa: CSVERSPLETEAFF; CDR3nt: TGCAGCGTTGAAAGGAGCCCCCTGGAGACTGAAGCTTTCTTT
j_gene: TRBJ2-2; d_gene: NA; v_gene: TRBV12-3/TRBV12-4; len: 17; abundance: NA; CDR3aa: CASSYASQGLVTGELFF; CDR3nt: TGTGCCAGCAGTTATGCCTCCCAGGGTTTGGTTACCGGGGAGCTGTTTTTT
j_gene: TRBJ2-1; d_gene: TRBD2; v_gene: TRBV20-1; len: 16; abundance: NA; CDR3aa: CSATRLAGASYKEQFF; CDR3nt: TGCAGTGCGACGCGACTAGCGGGGGCCTCCTACAAAGAGCAGTTCTTC